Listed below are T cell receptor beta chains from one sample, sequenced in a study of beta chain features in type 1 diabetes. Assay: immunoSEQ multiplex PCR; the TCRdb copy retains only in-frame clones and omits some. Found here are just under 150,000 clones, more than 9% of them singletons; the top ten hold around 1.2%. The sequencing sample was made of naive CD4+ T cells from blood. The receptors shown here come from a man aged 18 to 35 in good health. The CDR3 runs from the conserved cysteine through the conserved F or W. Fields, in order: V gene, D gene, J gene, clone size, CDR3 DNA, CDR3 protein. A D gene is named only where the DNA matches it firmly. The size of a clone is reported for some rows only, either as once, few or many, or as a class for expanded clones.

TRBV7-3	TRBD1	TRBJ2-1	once	TGTGCCAGCAGCTCCGGGACAGATCCCCTCAATGAGCAGTTCTTC	CASSSGTDPLNEQFF
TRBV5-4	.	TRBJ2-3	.	TGTGCCAGCAGCTTGCCCTCAGTGGCGGGGCCCCTCACAGATACGCAGTATTTT	CASSLPSVAGPLTDTQYF
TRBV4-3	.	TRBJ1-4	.	TGCGCCAGCAGCCCTCGGGGGGTGCTACCCGGTGAAAAACTGTTTTTT	CASSPRGVLPGEKLFF
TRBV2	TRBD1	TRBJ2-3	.	TGTGCCAGCAGTGATCTAGGACAGGGATTAGATACGCAGTATTTT	CASSDLGQGLDTQYF
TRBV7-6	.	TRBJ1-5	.	TGTGCCAGCAGCTTAACTACAGGGAGCTTTCAGCCCCAGCATTTT	CASSLTTGSFQPQHF
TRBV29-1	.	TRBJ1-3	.	TGCAGCGTGGGGCTGGATTCAGACACCATATATTTT	CSVGLDSDTIYF
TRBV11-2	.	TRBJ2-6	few	TGTGCCAGCAGCCAATCAGGGGGGACCGGGGCCAACGTCCTGACTTTC	CASSQSGGTGANVLTF
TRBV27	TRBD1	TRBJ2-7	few	TGTGCCAGCAGTGCCTACCTACCTCCGGGACAGGGGGTTAGGAACGAGCAGTACTTC	CASSAYLPPGQGVRNEQYF
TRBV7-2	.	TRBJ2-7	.	TGTGCCAGCAGCTCACCAGGGCCCGAGCAGTACTTC	CASSSPGPEQYF
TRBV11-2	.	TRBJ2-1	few	TGTGCCAGCAGCTTAGACGGGTACAATGAGCAGTTCTTC	CASSLDGYNEQFF
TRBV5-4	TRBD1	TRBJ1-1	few	TGTGCCAGCAGCTTACAGGGGTCCGGCACTGAAGCTTTCTTT	CASSLQGSGTEAFF
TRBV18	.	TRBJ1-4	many	TGTGCCAGCTCGGGGCAGCCTAATGAAAAACTGTTTTTT	CASSGQPNEKLFF
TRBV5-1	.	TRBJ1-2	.	TGCGCCAGCAGCTTGGCCCCGGGGGATCAATATGGCTACACCTTC	CASSLAPGDQYGYTF
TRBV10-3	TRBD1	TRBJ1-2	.	TGTGCCATCAGTGATAACAGGGGGCTTGGCTACACCTTC	CAISDNRGLGYTF
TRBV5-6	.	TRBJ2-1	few	TGTGCCAGCAGCTTGTGGGGGCGTCTTTCCTACAATGAGCAGTTCTTC	CASSLWGRLSYNEQFF
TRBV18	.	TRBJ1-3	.	TGTGCCAGCTCACCATCCAGGCTTTCTGGAAACACCATATATTTT	CASSPSRLSGNTIYF